This TCR beta chain originates from a study of cytomegalovirus exposure and HLA in healthy donors. In the PCR, 60 Vbeta and 13 Jbeta primers were used. Sequencing used immunoSEQ multiplex PCR; TCRdb keeps in-frame clones, though not all of them. The table records about 200,000 clones, approximately 82% of them present only once. Study-wide points: When the data were analyzed later, several of the most significant clusters appeared to be linked to common viral pathogens. According to a later analysis, donors in an Asian-associated ancestry cluster reportedly had fewer N-insertions than the roughly 670-donor mean. A further, later analysis showed that HLA-associated TCR beta chains (compared with equally common others) were more clonally expanded. Cytomegalovirus-associated status was assigned to roughly 160 TCR beta chains.

This CDR3 has 13 amino acids. CDR1 and CDR2 (germline): MDHEN, SYDVKM. V was cut by 2 bases and J by 4 bases, with 8 bases left in between. With respect to this clone: The antigen is undetermined.

The sample comprised PBMCs. The TCR was taken from a man aged 18 to 30 in good health and CMV-seronegative. This chain links TRBV28 with TRBJ1-1; D remains unclear. The CDR3, as DNA: TGTGCCAGCAGTTTAACGGGAGTCACTGAAGCTTTCTTT. It specifies CASSLTGVTEAFF.